The TCR beta chain under discussion was sequenced for a study of technical replicates of blood from a handful of donors. Clones were read by immunoSEQ multiplex PCR, and TCRdb kept only the in-frame ones, dropping some. The table includes about 82,000 clones, roughly 93% detected once. V was shortened by 5 bases and J by 4 bases, with 14 bases between the two germline ends. CDR1 is MNHEY, CDR2 SVGAGI, per germline. The CDR3 totals 14 residues. Source material: T cells isolated from PBMCs. This sequence was found in a human donor in good health. The rearrangement links TRBV6-5 to TRBJ1-1, with D possibly TRBD1 on 6 matching bases. CDR3 nucleotides: TGTGCCAGCAGTCGACAGGCGGGAGCCACTGAAGCTTTCTTT. It encodes CASSRQAGATEAFF.